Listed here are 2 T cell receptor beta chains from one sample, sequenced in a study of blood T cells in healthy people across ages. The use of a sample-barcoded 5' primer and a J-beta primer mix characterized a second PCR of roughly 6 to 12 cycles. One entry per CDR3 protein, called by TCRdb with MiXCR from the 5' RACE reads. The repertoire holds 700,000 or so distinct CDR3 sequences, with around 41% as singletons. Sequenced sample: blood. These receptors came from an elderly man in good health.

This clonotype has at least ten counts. The CDR3 spells CSANSGGSVEQYF. The CDR3 DNA follows: TGCAGTGCTAATAGCGGGGGCTCCGTCGAGCAGTACTTC. This rearrangement joins TRBV20-1 to TRBJ2-7; 9 bases fit TRBD2. Trimming at V came to 4 bases and at J to 6 bases, leaving 7 bases not matched to a gene. The CDR3 is made up of 13 amino acids. From germline, CDR1 is DFQATT and CDR2 SNEGSKA (reference sequence).

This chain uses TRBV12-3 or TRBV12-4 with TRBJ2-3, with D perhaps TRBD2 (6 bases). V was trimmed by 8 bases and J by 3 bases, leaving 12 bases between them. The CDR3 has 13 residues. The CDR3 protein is CASLSRGTDTQYF. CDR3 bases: TGTGCCAGCCTCAGCCGGGGGACAGATACGCAGTATTTT.